These T cell receptor beta chains were read from a single sample in a study of T cell repertoires in cytomegalovirus infection. TCRdb ran MiXCR on the reads and lists one entry per CDR3 protein. The top ten clones hold roughly 4.5% of a sample with about 330,000 distinct CDR3 sequences, around 9.5% of them seen once. The source material was PBMCs. Every receptor here comes from a human donor in good health (CMV status not recorded). Some clones in this sample may be carry-over from other donors' samples. Each CDR3 is given with its conserved first and last residue. A clone size is listed for some rows: how often the clone was seen (once, few, many), or a class if it is expanded.

TRBV7-8 many CASSLVMTSTEAFF
TRBV7-2 many CASRGTLTTDTQYF
TRBV3-1 - CASSQDLTGGLYQETQYF
TRBV7-9 - CASTSYRYNEQFF
TRBV5-6 - CASSLARQGRQNTEAFF
TRBV7-2 many CASSKDWSSYNEQFF
TRBV20-1 - CSAKRAGHQETQYF
TRBV12-3/TRBV12-4 few CASSLTGFPYEQYF
TRBV12-3/TRBV12-4 few CASSLEGSQPQHF
TRBV2 - CAIETSQGTAGELFF
TRBV14 few CASSQVLFSNRETQYF